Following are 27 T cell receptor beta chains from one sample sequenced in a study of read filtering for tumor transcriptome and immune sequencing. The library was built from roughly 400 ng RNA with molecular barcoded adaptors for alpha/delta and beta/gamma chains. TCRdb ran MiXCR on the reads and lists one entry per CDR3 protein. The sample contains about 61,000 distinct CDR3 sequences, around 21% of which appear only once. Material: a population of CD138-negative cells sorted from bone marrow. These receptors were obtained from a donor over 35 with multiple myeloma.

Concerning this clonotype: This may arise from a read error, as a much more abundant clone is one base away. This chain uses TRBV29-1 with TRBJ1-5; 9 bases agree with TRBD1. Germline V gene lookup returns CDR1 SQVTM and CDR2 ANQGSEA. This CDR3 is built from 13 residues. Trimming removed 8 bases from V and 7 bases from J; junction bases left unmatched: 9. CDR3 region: CSIRDRVGQPQHF. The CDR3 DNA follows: TGCAGCATTAGGGACAGGGTTGGGCAGCCCCAGCATTTT. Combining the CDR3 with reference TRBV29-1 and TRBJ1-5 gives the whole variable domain SAVISQKPSRDICQRGTSLTIQCQVDSQVTMMFWYRQQPGQSLTLIATANQGSEATYESGFVIDKFPISRPNLTFSTLTVSNMSPEDSSIYLCSIRDRVGQPQHFGDGTRLSIL.

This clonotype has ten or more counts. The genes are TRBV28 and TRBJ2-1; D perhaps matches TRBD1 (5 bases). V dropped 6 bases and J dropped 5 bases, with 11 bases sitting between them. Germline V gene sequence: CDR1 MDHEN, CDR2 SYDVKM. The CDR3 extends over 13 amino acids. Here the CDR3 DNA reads TGTGCCAGCAGAAATCCAGGGAACAATGAGCAGTTCTTC. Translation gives CASRNPGNNEQFF.

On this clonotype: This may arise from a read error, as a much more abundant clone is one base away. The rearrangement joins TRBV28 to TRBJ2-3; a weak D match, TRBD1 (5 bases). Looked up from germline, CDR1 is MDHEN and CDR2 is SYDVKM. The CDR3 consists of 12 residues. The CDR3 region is CVSSLFGATQYF. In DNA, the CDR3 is TGTGTCAGCAGTTTATTTGGGGCGACGCAGTATTTT.

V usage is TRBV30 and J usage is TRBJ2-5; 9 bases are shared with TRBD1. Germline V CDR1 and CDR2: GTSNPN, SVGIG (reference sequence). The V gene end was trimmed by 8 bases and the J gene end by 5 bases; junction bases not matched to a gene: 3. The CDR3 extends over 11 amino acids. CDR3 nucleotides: TGTGCCGGGACAGGGAGTGAGACCCAGTACTTC. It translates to CAGTGSETQYF.

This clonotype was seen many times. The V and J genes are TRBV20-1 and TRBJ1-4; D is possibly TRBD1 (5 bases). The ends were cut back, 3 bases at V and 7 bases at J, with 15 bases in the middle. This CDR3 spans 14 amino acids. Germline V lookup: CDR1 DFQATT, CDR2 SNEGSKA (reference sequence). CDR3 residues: CSASSGGYGEKLFF. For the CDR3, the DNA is TGCAGTGCTAGCAGCGGGGGTTACGGTGAAAAACTGTTTTTT.

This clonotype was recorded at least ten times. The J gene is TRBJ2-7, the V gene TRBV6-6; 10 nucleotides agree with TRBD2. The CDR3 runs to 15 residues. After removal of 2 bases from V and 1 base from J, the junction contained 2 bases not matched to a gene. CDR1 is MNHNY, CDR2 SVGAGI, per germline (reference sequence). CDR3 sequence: CASSYIAGGSYEQYF. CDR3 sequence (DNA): TGTGCCAGCAGTTACATAGCGGGGGGATCCTACGAGCAGTACTTC.

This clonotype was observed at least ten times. The CDR3 DNA follows: TGTGCCGTTCGTGAGTGCCGGGACCCGGGGGCAGATACGCAGTATTTT. Translating gives CAVRECRDPGADTQYF. The V and J genes are TRBV21-1 and TRBJ2-3; TRBD2, the table's D call, lacks a check against the DNA. TRBV21-1 is a recognized pseudogene. This CDR3 has 16 residues.

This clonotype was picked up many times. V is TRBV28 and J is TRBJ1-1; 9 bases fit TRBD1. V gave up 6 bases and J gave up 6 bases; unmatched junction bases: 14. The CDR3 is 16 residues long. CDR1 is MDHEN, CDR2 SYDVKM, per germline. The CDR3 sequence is CASRVPGQGNSAEAFF. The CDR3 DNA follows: TGTGCCAGCAGAGTCCCGGGACAGGGTAATAGCGCTGAAGCTTTCTTT.

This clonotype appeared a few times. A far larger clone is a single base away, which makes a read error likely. This CDR3 reads CSARSSGTHNEQSF. The DNA of the CDR3 is TGCAGTGCTAGATCTAGCGGGACCCACAATGAGCAGTCCTTC. The chain has TRBV20-1 and TRBJ2-4; 9 bases are shared with TRBD2. This CDR3 is 14 amino acids long. CDR1 and CDR2 (germline): DFQATT, SNEGSKA (reference sequence).

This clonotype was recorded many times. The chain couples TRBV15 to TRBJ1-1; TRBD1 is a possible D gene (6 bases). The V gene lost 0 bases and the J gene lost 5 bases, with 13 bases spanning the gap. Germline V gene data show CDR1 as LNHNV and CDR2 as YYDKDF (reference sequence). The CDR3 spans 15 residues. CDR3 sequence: CATSRDLARGTEAFF. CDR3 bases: TGTGCCACCAGCAGAGACTTGGCTAGGGGGACTGAAGCTTTCTTT.

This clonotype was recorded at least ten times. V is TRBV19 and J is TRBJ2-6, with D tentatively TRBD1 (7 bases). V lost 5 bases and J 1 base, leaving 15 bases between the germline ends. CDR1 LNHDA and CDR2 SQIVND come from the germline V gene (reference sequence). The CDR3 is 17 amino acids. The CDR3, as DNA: TGTGCCAGTAGTCCGAGGACAGGACTATCTGGGGCCAACGTCCTGACTTTC. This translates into CASSPRTGLSGANVLTF. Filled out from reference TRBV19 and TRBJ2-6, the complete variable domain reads DGGITQSPKYLFRKEGQNVTLSCEQNLNHDAMYWYRQDPGQGLRLIYYSQIVNDFQKGDIAEGYSVSREKKESFPLTVTSAQKNPTAFYLCASSPRTGLSGANVLTFGAGSRLTVL.

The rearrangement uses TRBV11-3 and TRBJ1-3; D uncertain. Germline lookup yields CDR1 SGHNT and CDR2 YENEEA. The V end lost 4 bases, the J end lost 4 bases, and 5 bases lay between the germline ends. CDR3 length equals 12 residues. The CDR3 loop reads CASSSTGNTIYF. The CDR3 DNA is TGTGCCAGCAGCTCCACGGGAAACACCATATATTTT.

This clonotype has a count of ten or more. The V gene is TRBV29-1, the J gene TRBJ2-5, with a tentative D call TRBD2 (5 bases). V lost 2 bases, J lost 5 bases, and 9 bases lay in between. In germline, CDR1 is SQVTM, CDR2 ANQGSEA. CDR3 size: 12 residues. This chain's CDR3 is CSVETGSETQYF. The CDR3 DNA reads TGCAGCGTTGAAACGGGGTCGGAGACCCAGTACTTC. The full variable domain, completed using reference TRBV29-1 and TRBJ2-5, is SAVISQKPSRDICQRGTSLTIQCQVDSQVTMMFWYRQQPGQSLTLIATANQGSEATYESGFVIDKFPISRPNLTFSTLTVSNMSPEDSSIYLCSVETGSETQYFGPGTRLLVL.

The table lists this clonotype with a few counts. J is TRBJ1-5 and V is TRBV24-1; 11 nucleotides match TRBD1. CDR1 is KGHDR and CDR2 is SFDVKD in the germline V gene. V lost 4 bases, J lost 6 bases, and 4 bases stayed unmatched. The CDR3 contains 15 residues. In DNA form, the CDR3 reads TGTGCCACCAGTGAGCCGGGACAGGGGGTTCAGCCCCAGCATTTT. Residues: CATSEPGQGVQPQHF.

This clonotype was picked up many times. The CDR3 region is CATSRDPFVEQFF. Here the CDR3 DNA reads TGTGCCACCAGCCGCGACCCTTTTGTCGAGCAGTTCTTC. The chain recombines TRBV15 with TRBJ2-1; D gene unclear. The CDR3 is 13 amino acids. V was shortened by 5 bases and J by 10 bases, with 15 bases between the two germline ends. The germline V gene has CDR1 LNHNV and CDR2 YYDKDF (reference sequence).

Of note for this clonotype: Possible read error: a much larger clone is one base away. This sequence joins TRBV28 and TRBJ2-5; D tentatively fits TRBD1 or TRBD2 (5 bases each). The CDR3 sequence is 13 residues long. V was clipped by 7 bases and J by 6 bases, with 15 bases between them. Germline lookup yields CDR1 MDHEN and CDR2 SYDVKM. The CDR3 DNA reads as TGTGCCAGCACTCGAGGGGCCCGAAAGACCCAGTACTTC. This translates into CASTRGARKTQYF. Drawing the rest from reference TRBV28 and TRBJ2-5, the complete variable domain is DVKVTQSSRYLVKRTGEKVFLECVQDMDHENMFWYRQDPGLGLRLIYFSYDVKMKEKGDIPEGYSVSREKKERFSLILESASTNQTSMYLCASTRGARKTQYFGPGTRLLVL.

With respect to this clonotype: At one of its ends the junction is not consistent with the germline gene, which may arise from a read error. CDR3 protein: CAISLVRRGTGELFF. CDR3 DNA: TGTGCCATCAGCTTAGTCAGGCGCGGCACCGGGGAGCTGTTTTTT. V and J are TRBV11-3 and TRBJ2-2; no definite D call. From germline, CDR1 is SGHNT and CDR2 YENEEA. The CDR3 extends over 15 amino acids.

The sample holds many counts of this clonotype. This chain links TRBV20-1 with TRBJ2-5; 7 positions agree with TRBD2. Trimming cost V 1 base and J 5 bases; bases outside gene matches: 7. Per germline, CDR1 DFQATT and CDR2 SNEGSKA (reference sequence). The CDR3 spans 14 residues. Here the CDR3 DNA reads TGCAGTGCTAGAGGAGGCGGGAGAGGGGAGACCCAGTACTTC. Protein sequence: CSARGGGRGETQYF.

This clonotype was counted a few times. CDR3: CASRSSGGIDTQYF. In DNA, the CDR3 is TGTGCCAGCAGATCTAGCGGGGGGATCGATACGCAGTATTTT. V is TRBV12-3 or TRBV12-4 and J is TRBJ2-3, with 11 bases matching TRBD2. V lost 6 bases and J lost 6; bases outside the gene matches: 5. The CDR3 has 14 amino acids.

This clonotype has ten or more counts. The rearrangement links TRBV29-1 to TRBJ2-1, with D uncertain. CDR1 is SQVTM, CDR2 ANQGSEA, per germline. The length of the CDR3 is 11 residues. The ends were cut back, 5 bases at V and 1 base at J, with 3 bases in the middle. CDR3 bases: TGCAGCGTTCTTTCCTACAATGAGCAGTTCTTC. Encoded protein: CSVLSYNEQFF.

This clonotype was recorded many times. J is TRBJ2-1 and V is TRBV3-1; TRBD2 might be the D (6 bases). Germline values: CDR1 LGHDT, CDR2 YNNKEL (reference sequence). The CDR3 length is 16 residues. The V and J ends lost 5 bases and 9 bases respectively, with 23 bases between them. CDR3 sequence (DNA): TGTGCCAGCAGCGGTCTTTCGGGACTCCCCTCTACTGAGCAGTTCTTC. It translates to CASSGLSGLPSTEQFF.

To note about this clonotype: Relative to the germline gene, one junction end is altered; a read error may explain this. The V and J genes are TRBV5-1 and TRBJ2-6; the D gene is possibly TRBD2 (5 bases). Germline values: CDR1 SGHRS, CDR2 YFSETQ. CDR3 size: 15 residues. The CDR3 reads CASSLAGSGANVLTF. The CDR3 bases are TGTGCCAGCAGCTTGGCGGGCTCTGGGGCCAACGTCCTGACTTTC.

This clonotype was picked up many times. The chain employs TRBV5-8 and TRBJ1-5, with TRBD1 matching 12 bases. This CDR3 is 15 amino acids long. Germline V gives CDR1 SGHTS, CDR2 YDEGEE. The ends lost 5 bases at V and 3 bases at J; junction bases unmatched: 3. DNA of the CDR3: TGTGCCAGCAGGGGGACAGGGGGCCTCAATCAGCCCCAGCATTTT. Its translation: CASRGTGGLNQPQHF.

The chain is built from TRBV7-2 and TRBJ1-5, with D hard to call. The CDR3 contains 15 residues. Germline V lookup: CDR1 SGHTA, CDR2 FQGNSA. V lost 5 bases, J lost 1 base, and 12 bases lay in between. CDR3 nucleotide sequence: TGTGCCAGCAGCCTCGGACCTTCAAGCAATCAGCCCCAGCATTTT. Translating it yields CASSLGPSSNQPQHF.

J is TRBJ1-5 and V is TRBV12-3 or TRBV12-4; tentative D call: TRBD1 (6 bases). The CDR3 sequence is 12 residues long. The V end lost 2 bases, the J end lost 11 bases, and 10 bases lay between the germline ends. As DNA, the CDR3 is TGTGCCAGCAGTTTACAGGGGAGTGCCCAGCATTTT. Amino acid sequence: CASSLQGSAQHF.

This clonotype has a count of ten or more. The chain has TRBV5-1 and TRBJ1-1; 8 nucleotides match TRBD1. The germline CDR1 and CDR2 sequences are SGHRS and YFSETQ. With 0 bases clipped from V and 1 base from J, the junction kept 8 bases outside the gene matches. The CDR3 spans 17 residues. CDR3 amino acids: CASSLVGQGGSNTEAFF. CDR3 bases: TGCGCCAGCAGCTTGGTCGGACAGGGTGGTTCGAACACTGAAGCTTTCTTT.

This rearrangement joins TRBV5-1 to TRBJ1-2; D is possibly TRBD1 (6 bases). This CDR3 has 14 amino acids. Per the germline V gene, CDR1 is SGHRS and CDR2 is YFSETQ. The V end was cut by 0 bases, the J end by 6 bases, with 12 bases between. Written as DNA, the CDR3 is TGCGCCAGCAGCTTGGAAACAGGGTTAGATGGCTACACCTTC. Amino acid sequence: CASSLETGLDGYTF.